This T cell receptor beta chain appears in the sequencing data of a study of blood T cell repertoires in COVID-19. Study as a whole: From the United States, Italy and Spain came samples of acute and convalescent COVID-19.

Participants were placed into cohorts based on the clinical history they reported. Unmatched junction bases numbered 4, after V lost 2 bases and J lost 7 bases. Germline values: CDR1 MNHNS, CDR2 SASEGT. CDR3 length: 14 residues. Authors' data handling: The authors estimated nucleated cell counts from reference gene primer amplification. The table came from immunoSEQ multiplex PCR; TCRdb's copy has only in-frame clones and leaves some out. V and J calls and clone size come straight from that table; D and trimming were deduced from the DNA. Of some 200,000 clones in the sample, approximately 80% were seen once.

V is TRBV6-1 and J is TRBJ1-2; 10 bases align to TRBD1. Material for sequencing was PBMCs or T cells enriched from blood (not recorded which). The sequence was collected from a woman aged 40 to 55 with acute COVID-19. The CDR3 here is CASSEWTGGGGYTF. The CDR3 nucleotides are TGTGCCAGCAGTGAATGGACAGGGGGTGGTGGCTACACCTTC.